This record looks at one T cell receptor beta chain sequence and its context. The data originate from a study of control samples from healthy donors and cancer patients. TCRdb's table, derived via immunoSEQ multiplex PCR, lists solely in-frame clones and lacks some. The sample shows under 450,000 clones, approximately 90% of them seen only once. The CDR3 has 16 amino acids. Germline V gene data show CDR1 as LGHNA and CDR2 as YSLEER. V lost 0 bases, J lost 6 bases, and 12 bases lay in between. This TCR came from a middle-aged man with head and neck cancer. J is TRBJ1-6 and V is TRBV4-3; D unclear. Sequenced material: PBMCs. The CDR3 sequence: CASSQDSRVANSPLHF. The CDR3 DNA follows: TGCGCCAGCAGCCAAGACTCCCGGGTGGCTAATTCACCCCTCCACTTT.